These 21 T cell receptor beta chains originate from one sample sequenced in a study of T cells after yellow fever vaccination. TCRdb called the 5' RACE reads again in MiXCR, with one record for every CDR3 protein. In the table there are some 320,000 distinct CDR3 sequences, about 4% of which are singletons. Sequenced here: PBMCs, sampled 5 days after the yellow fever booster vaccination. These receptors all stem from a man between 18 and 35 years old who received the YFV17D yellow fever vaccine.

This clonotype has a handful of counts. The CDR3 DNA is TGCAGTGCCCTACCGGGACAGGGGTGGAATACGCAGTATTTT. Translating gives CSALPGQGWNTQYF. This chain connects TRBV20-1 to TRBJ2-3; TRBD1 matches at 10 bases. V lost 6 bases, J lost 7 bases, and 10 bases stayed unmatched. The CDR3 extends over 14 amino acids. Germline lookup yields CDR1 DFQATT and CDR2 SNEGSKA (reference sequence).

This clonotype was counted at least ten times. V usage is TRBV20-1 and J usage is TRBJ2-1; 8 positions match TRBD1. Trimming at V came to 0 bases and at J to 2 bases, leaving 3 bases not matched to a gene. Germline CDR1 and CDR2: DFQATT and SNEGSKA (reference sequence). CDR3 size: 15 residues. CDR3 sequence reads: CSARDRQGPYNEQFF. In DNA, the CDR3 is TGCAGTGCTAGAGATCGACAGGGGCCCTACAATGAGCAGTTCTTC.

Comments on this clonotype: A read error is possible here, since a much larger clone lies one base away. The gene calls are TRBV3-1 and TRBJ2-5; 7 positions match TRBD1. Per the germline V gene, CDR1 is LGHDT and CDR2 is YNNKEL (reference sequence). The CDR3 contains 15 residues. Here the CDR3 reads CASSPPPTGSETLYF. The CDR3, as DNA: TGTGCCAGCAGCCCTCCCCCGACAGGGTCTGAGACCCTGTACTTC.

This clonotype has a handful of counts. The chain links TRBV6-2 or TRBV6-3 to TRBJ2-1, with D possibly being TRBD2 (7 bases). The CDR3 covers 18 residues. Germline V gene data show CDR1 as MNHEY and CDR2 as SVGEGT. Trimming took off 8 bases at V and 4 bases at J, with 27 bases between the two ends. CDR3 residues: CASGAIGGARITYNEQFF. In DNA, the CDR3 is TGTGCCAGCGGAGCGATTGGGGGGGCCCGCATCACATACAATGAGCAGTTCTTC.

This chain links TRBV20-1 with TRBJ2-3, with TRBD2 matching over 8 bases. There are 14 residues in the CDR3. The germline V gene encodes CDR1 DFQATT and CDR2 SNEGSKA (reference sequence). V was pared by 3 bases and J by 0 bases, with 2 bases of the junction left unmatched. The CDR3 here is CSASGGASTDTQYF. The CDR3 DNA is TGCAGTGCTAGCGGGGGGGCTAGCACAGATACGCAGTATTTT.

This sequence joins TRBV7-8 and TRBJ1-2, with D unresolved. Trimming cost V 5 bases and J 8 bases, with 15 bases left between them. Germline CDR1 reads SGHVS; CDR2 reads FQNEAQ. This CDR3 is 13 amino acids long. CDR3 loop: CASSQSGVSGYTF. The CDR3 DNA reads as TGTGCCAGCAGCCAAAGCGGGGTGAGCGGCTACACCTTC. Drawing the rest from reference TRBV7-8 and TRBJ1-2, the complete variable domain is GAGVSQSPRYKVAKRGQDVALRCDPISGHVSLFWYQQALGQGPEFLTYFQNEAQLDKSGLPSDRFFAERPEGSVSTLKIQRTQQEDSAVYLCASSQSGVSGYTFGSGTRLTVV.

This clonotype was seen a few times. The V and J genes are TRBV12-3 or TRBV12-4 and TRBJ1-5; tentatively, D is TRBD1 (5 bases). CDR3 length: 14 residues. Trimming took 3 bases from V and 5 from J, leaving 11 bases between them. The CDR3 sequence is CASSLGTLDQPQHF. As DNA, the CDR3 is TGTGCCAGCAGTTTGGGGACCCTCGATCAGCCCCAGCATTTT.

The rearrangement links TRBV5-4 to TRBJ1-1; 7 bases map to TRBD1. CDR1 is SGHNT, CDR2 YYREEE, per germline (reference sequence). The CDR3 contains 14 residues. V shed 2 bases and J 12 bases; nucleotides not matched to a gene: 13. In DNA, the CDR3 is TGTGCCAGCAGCTTTGGTCTTGACAGGGTTGAGACTTTCTTT. Its translation: CASSFGLDRVETFF.

This rearrangement joins TRBV5-1 to TRBJ1-2, with TRBD1 identical over 7 bases. The ends lost 2 bases at V and 1 base at J; junction bases unmatched: 2. The germline CDR1 and CDR2 sequences are SGHRS and YFSETQ. This CDR3 is 14 amino acids long. CDR3 residues: CASSFTGVNYGYTF. As DNA, the CDR3 is TGCGCCAGCAGCTTTACAGGGGTTAACTATGGCTACACCTTC.

This clonotype was seen ten or more times. The chain joins TRBV5-1 to TRBJ2-1; D is perhaps TRBD2 (5 bases). V dropped 7 bases and J dropped 9 bases, with 11 bases sitting between them. The CDR3 is 11 residues long. CDR1 is SGHRS and CDR2 is YFSETQ in the germline V gene. CDR3 DNA sequence: TGCGCCAGCGGACTTGGGAGTGAGCAGTTCTTC. This gives the protein CASGLGSEQFF.

This clonotype appeared many times. The genes are TRBV11-2 and TRBJ2-5, with D possibly matching TRBD1 (5 bases). Per the germline V gene, CDR1 is SGHAT and CDR2 is FQNNGV. CDR3 length: 12 amino acids. Trimming removed 7 bases at V and 9 bases at J, with 15 bases between. The CDR3 DNA reads TGTGCCAGCATTCAAGGGGCTGGGGCCCAGTACTTC. It specifies CASIQGAGAQYF.

This clonotype was recorded a few times. The chain carries TRBV7-2 and TRBJ1-2, with D unclear. This CDR3 comprises 13 residues. Trimming cost V 8 bases and J 3 bases, with 13 bases left between them. Per the germline V gene, CDR1 is SGHTA and CDR2 is FQGNSA. CDR3 region: CASSTMPDYGYTF. In DNA, the CDR3 is TGTGCCAGCTCGACAATGCCGGACTATGGCTACACCTTC.

This clonotype came up a few times. The gene calls are TRBV5-4 and TRBJ1-2; no definite D call. This CDR3 comprises 14 residues. The germline CDR1 and CDR2 sequences are SGHNT and YYREEE (reference sequence). V was pared by 1 base and J by 3 bases, with 10 bases between. The CDR3 DNA reads as TGTGCCAGCAGCTTGACTAGGTTGGACTATGGCTACACCTTC. Translating it yields CASSLTRLDYGYTF.

This clonotype was counted only a few times. The gene calls are TRBV4-1 and TRBJ1-4; 8 bases map to TRBD1. CDR3 size: 15 residues. CDR1 is MGHRA, CDR2 YSYEKL, per germline. With V trimmed by 5 bases and J by 3 bases, 5 bases remained unmatched. Here the CDR3 reads CASSVTGGSNEKLFF. The CDR3 coding sequence is TGCGCCAGCAGCGTAACAGGGGGGTCTAATGAAAAACTGTTTTTT.

This clonotype was seen more than once but under ten times. The genes are TRBV12-3 or TRBV12-4 and TRBJ2-1; possible D gene TRBD1, 5 bases. Trimming took 8 bases from V and 5 from J, leaving 13 bases between them. The CDR3 loop spans 13 amino acids. The CDR3 DNA reads TGTGCCAGCCGCCAGGGATCTGACAATGAGCAGTTCTTC. Translation gives CASRQGSDNEQFF.

This clonotype was seen many times. The rearrangement links TRBV5-1 to TRBJ1-5; possibly TRBD1 for D (6 bases). The V gene's germline CDR1 is SGHRS and CDR2 YFSETQ. This CDR3 has 13 residues. With 7 bases removed from V and 7 bases from J, the gap between germline ends came to 15 bases. CDR3: CASSQGGQQPQHF. CDR3 in DNA: TGCGCCAGCTCACAGGGAGGGCAGCAGCCCCAGCATTTT.

This clonotype has more than one count but fewer than ten. The chain recombines TRBV5-1 with TRBJ1-1; D gene ambiguous. V was pared by 0 bases and J by 1 base, with 7 bases between. Per the germline V gene, CDR1 is SGHRS and CDR2 is YFSETQ. The CDR3 spans 14 residues. CDR3 in DNA: TGCGCCAGCAGCTTGGCCGAGCGGAACACTGAAGCTTTCTTT. Protein: CASSLAERNTEAFF.

This clonotype was counted only a few times. The chain has TRBV5-4 and TRBJ2-7, with D possibly matching TRBD1 (6 bases). Germline V gene sequence: CDR1 SGHNT, CDR2 YYREEE (reference sequence). The CDR3 is 13 amino acids. Trimming took off 3 bases at V and 7 bases at J, with 14 bases between the two ends. The CDR3 here is CASSYNRDSEQYF. The CDR3 bases are TGTGCCAGCAGCTACAACAGGGATTCAGAGCAGTACTTC.

Only a few counts were recorded for this clonotype. The chain combines TRBV20-1 with TRBJ2-7; 7 nucleotides match TRBD1. This CDR3 is 12 amino acids long. The germline gives CDR1 DFQATT, CDR2 SNEGSKA (reference sequence). With V trimmed by 5 bases and J by 4 bases, 5 bases remained unmatched. The CDR3 loop is CSAGGQTYEQYV. The DNA of the CDR3 is TGCAGTGCTGGGGGACAGACTTACGAGCAGTACGTC.

The J gene is TRBJ1-5, the V gene TRBV19; no clear D gene. Trimming removed 6 bases at V and 0 bases at J, with 9 bases between. The CDR3 runs to 14 residues. Germline assignment: CDR1 LNHDA and CDR2 SQIVND (reference sequence). The CDR3 reads CASSKPNSNQPQHF. CDR3 in DNA: TGTGCCAGTAGCAAGCCAAATAGCAATCAGCCCCAGCATTTT.

The chain employs TRBV20-1 and TRBJ2-3, with TRBD2 matching over 8 bases. Per germline, CDR1 DFQATT and CDR2 SNEGSKA (reference sequence). J gave up 2 bases and V 5 bases, and 12 bases lay outside the gene matches. The CDR3 length is 16 residues. CDR3 sequence: CSAARFSGVPTDTQYF. CDR3 bases: TGCAGTGCTGCCAGATTTAGCGGGGTGCCCACAGATACGCAGTATTTT.